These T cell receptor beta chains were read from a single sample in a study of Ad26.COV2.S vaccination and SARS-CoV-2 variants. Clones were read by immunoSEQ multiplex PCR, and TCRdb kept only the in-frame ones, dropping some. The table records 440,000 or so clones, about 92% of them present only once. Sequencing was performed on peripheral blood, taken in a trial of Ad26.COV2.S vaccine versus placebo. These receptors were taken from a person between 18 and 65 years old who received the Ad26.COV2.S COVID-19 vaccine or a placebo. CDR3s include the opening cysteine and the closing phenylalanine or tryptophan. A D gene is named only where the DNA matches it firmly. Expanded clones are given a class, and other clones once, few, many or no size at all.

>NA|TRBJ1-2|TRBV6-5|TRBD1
CASRAGGEDYGYTF
TGTGCCAGCAGGGCAGGGGGCGAGGATTATGGCTACACCTTC
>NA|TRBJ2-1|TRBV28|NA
CASSFGGGGYEQFF
TGTGCCAGCAGTTTTGGAGGAGGGGGGTATGAGCAGTTCTTC
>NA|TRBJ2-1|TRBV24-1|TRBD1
CATSDQSRDSSYNEQFF
TGTGCCACCAGTGACCAGTCCCGGGACAGTTCCTACAATGAGCAGTTCTTC
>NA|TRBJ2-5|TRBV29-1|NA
CSATTGQETQYF
TGCAGCGCGACGACAGGCCAAGAGACCCAGTACTTC
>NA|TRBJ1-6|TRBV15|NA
CATSRDLTDSPLHF
TGTGCCACCAGCAGAGACCTGACCGATTCACCCCTCCACTTT
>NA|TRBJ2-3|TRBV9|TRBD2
CASSVAPGGLRGPDTQYF
TGTGCCAGCAGCGTAGCCCCGGGAGGCCTGAGAGGCCCAGATACGCAGTATTTT
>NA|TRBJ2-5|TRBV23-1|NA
CASSQQPYQETQYF
TGCGCCAGCAGTCAACAGCCGTACCAAGAGACCCAGTACTTC
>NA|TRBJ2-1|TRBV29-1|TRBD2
CSVEDLGGLAENNEQFF
TGCAGCGTTGAAGACCTCGGGGGACTAGCGGAGAACAATGAGCAGTTCTTC
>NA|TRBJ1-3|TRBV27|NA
CASRPDRMSGNTIYF
TGTGCCAGCAGACCCGACAGGATGTCTGGAAACACCATATATTTT
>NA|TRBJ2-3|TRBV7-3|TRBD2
CASSSSGASTDTQYF
TGTGCCAGCAGCTCTAGCGGGGCTAGCACAGATACGCAGTATTTT
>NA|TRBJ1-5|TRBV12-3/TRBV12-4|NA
CASTPIGDQPQHF
TGTGCCAGCACCCCAATCGGGGATCAGCCCCAGCATTTT
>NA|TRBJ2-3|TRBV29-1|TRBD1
CSVENRGRSDTQYF
TGCAGCGTTGAAAACAGGGGGCGATCAGATACGCAGTATTTT
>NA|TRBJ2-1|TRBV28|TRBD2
CASGGTSESSYNEQFF
TGTGCCAGCGGGGGGACTAGCGAGAGCTCCTACAATGAGCAGTTCTTC
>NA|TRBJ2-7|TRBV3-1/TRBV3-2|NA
CASKRGPSSDEQYF
TGTGCCAGCAAACGGGGACCCAGCTCGGACGAGCAGTACTTC
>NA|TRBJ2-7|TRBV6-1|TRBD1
CASSEAFDRDYEQYF
TGTGCCAGCAGTGAAGCTTTTGACAGGGACTACGAGCAGTACTTC
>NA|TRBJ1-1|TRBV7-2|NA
CASGRGVMNTEAFF
TGTGCCTCTGGGAGGGGAGTCATGAACACTGAAGCTTTCTTT
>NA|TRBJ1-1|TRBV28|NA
CASSSNTEAFF
TGTGCCAGCAGCTCGAACACTGAAGCTTTCTTT
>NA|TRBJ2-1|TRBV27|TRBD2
CASSRAGGVYEQFF
TGTGCCAGCAGTCGGGCGGGAGGAGTCTATGAGCAGTTCTTC
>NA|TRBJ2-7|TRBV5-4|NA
CASSLSAGDTYEQYF
TGTGCCAGCAGCTTGTCGGCAGGAGATACCTACGAGCAGTACTTC
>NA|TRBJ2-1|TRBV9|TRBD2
CASSVDPGGGNEQFF
TGTGCCAGCAGCGTAGACCCGGGAGGGGGCAATGAGCAGTTCTTC
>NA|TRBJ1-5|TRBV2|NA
CASRFTGSNQPQHF
TGTGCCAGCAGGTTTACGGGTTCCAATCAGCCCCAGCATTTT
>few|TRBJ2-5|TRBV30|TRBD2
CAWRKRELGETQYF
TGTGCCTGGAGAAAGCGGGAGCTGGGAGAGACCCAGTACTTC
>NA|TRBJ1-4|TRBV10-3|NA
CAIKGGAGEKLFF
TGTGCCATCAAGGGGGGCGCGGGTGAAAAACTGTTTTTT
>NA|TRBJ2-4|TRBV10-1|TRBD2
CASRVTSGNIQYF
TGCGCCAGCAGGGTTACTAGCGGAAACATTCAGTACTTC
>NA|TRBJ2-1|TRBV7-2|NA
CASSVAGSPLYNEQFF
TGTGCCAGCAGCGTGGCAGGGAGTCCCCTATACAATGAGCAGTTCTTC
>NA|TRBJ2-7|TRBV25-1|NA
CASSEYIAGLGEQYF
TGTGCCAGCAGTGAATATATAGCTGGCTTGGGCGAGCAGTACTTC
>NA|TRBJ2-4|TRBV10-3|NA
CAISGDGKGTKNIQYF
TGTGCCATCAGTGGGGACGGGAAGGGGACCAAAAACATTCAGTACTTC
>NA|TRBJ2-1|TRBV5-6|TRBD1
CASSFRQGTTSSYNEQFF
TGTGCCAGCAGCTTCCGACAGGGGACAACCAGCTCCTACAATGAGCAGTTCTTC
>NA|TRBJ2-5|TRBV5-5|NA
CASSLGGAETQYF
TGTGCCAGCAGCTTGGGAGGGGCGGAGACCCAGTACTTC
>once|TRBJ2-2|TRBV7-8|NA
CASKLWDTGELFF
TGTGCCAGCAAACTATGGGACACCGGGGAGCTGTTTTTT
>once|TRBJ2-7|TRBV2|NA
CASGGSYEQYF
TGTGCCAGCGGGGGGTCCTACGAGCAGTACTTC
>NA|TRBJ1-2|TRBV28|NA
CASYNYGYTF
TGTGCCAGCTACAACTATGGCTACACCTTC
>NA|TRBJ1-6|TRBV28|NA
CASSLPGESPLHF
TGTGCCAGCAGTTTACCAGGGGAATCACCCCTCCACTTT
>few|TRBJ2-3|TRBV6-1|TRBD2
CASSEALGEGGRKDTQYF
TGTGCCAGCAGTGAAGCGCTGGGGGAGGGAGGGCGAAAAGATACGCAGTATTTT
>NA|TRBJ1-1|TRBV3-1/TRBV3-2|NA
CASSQVGGFTEAFF
TGTGCCAGCAGCCAAGTAGGAGGGTTCACTGAAGCTTTCTTT
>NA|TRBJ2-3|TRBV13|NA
CASSPRTGDRTDTQYF
TGTGCCAGCAGCCCCCGGACCGGGGATCGCACAGATACGCAGTATTTT
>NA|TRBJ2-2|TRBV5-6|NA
CASSFTGPNTGELFF
TGTGCCAGCAGCTTCACTGGGCCGAACACCGGGGAGCTGTTTTTT
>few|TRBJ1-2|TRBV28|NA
CASSSFSYGYTF
TGTGCCAGCAGTTCATTTTCCTATGGCTACACCTTC
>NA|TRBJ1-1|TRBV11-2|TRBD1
CASSLWGTGAEAFF
TGTGCCAGCAGCTTATGGGGGACAGGGGCTGAAGCTTTCTTT
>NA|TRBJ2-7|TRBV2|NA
CASSGEGGRGEQYF
TGTGCCAGCAGCGGAGAGGGGGGGAGAGGCGAGCAGTACTTC
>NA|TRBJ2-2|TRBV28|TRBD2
CASRPGTSGGAGELFF
TGTGCCAGCAGACCCGGGACTAGCGGGGGGGCCGGGGAGCTGTTTTTT
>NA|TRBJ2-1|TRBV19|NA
CASRVVGRDNEQFF
TGTGCCAGTAGGGTGGTAGGACGGGACAATGAGCAGTTCTTC
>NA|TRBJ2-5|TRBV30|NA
CAWSQGQETQYF
TGTGCCTGGAGTCAGGGTCAAGAGACCCAGTACTTC
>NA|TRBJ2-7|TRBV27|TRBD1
CASSLWTGLSYEQYF
TGTGCCAGCAGTTTATGGACAGGGCTCTCCTACGAGCAGTACTTC
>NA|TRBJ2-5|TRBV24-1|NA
CATSDPDGLETQYF
TGTGCCACCAGTGACCCGGACGGGCTGGAGACCCAGTACTTC
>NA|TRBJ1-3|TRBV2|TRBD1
CASSGTGSSGNTIYF
TGTGCCAGCAGTGGGACAGGGAGCTCTGGAAACACCATATATTTT
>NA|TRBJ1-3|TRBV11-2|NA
CASSRGHLSGNTIYF
TGTGCCAGCAGCCGGGGACATCTCTCTGGAAACACCATATATTTT
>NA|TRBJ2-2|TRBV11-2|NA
CASSLDRFNTGELFF
TGTGCCAGCAGCTTAGACAGATTCAACACCGGGGAGCTGTTTTTT